Shown below are 28 T cell receptor beta chains from a single sample sequenced in a study of cytomegalovirus exposure and HLA in healthy donors. Produced via immunoSEQ multiplex PCR; TCRdb's table is partial and in-frame only. Among tens of thousands of clones listed, 94% were seen once. The specimen was PBMCs. The source of these receptors is a woman under 30 in good health and CMV-seronegative.

This chain uses TRBV5-4 with TRBJ1-2; TRBD1 is a possible D gene (5 bases). The V end was cut by 4 bases, the J end by 2 bases, with 15 bases between. There are 15 residues in the CDR3. CDR1 and CDR2 (germline): SGHNT, YYREEE (reference sequence). The CDR3 nucleotides read TGTGCCAGCAGCCACCCATCGGACAAGAACTATGGCTACACCTTC. It codes for CASSHPSDKNYGYTF.

This chain links TRBV30 with TRBJ1-5; 10 bases are shared with TRBD1. In germline, CDR1 is GTSNPN, CDR2 SVGIG (reference sequence). This CDR3 region has 15 residues. The V segment lost 2 bases and the J segment 4 bases; nucleotides outside the gene matches: 5. The CDR3 spells CAWSPGTGVNQPQHF. The CDR3 DNA follows: TGTGCCTGGAGTCCAGGGACAGGGGTAAATCAGCCCCAGCATTTT.

The chain is built from TRBV5-6 and TRBJ2-5, with 8 bases identical to TRBD2. Germline CDR1 reads SGHDT; CDR2 reads YYEEEE. With V trimmed by 4 bases and J by 3 bases, 5 bases remained unmatched. The CDR3 consists of 14 residues. This CDR3 reads CASSRRGGEETQYF. The CDR3 region has the DNA TGTGCCAGCAGCCGTCGGGGGGGCGAAGAGACCCAGTACTTC.

The CDR3 region has the DNA TGTGCCAGCAGCTTTAGCGGGGGGGCCGGAACGCAGTATTTT. This sequence encodes CASSFSGGAGTQYF. The chain is built from TRBV13 and TRBJ2-3; 11 bases are shared with TRBD2. CDR3 length: 14 amino acids. V lost 3 bases, J lost 9 bases, and 5 bases stayed unmatched. Germline V gene lookup returns CDR1 PRHDT and CDR2 FYEKMQ (reference sequence).

This clone was counted once. V usage is TRBV7-9 and J usage is TRBJ2-3; 16 bases map to TRBD2. Germline-derived CDR1 and CDR2 are SEHNR and FQNEAQ (reference sequence). Germline trimming cut 3 bases from V and 4 bases from J; bases unmatched to any gene: 4. The CDR3 length is 17 residues. In nucleotides, the CDR3 is TGTGCCAGCAGCTTGGGACTAGCGGGGGGGCGTGCAGATACGCAGTATTTT. Translation gives CASSLGLAGGRADTQYF.

The rearrangement joins TRBV18 to TRBJ1-6, with a tentative D call TRBD1 (5 bases). Germline V lookup: CDR1 KGHSH, CDR2 LQKENI. Trimming pared 2 bases from V and 7 bases from J, leaving 9 bases between. The CDR3 sequence is 14 residues long. CDR3 region: CASSPARVNSPLHF. The CDR3 DNA follows: TGTGCCAGCTCACCAGCCAGGGTCAATTCACCCCTCCACTTT.

The chain employs TRBV28 and TRBJ1-2; TRBD1 matches 9 bases. The V gene's germline CDR1 is MDHEN and CDR2 SYDVKM. The trim removed 4 bases at V and 3 bases at J, leaving 12 bases unmatched. The CDR3 is made up of 17 amino acids. The CDR3 is CASSYGQGREWDYGYTF. CDR3 sequence (DNA): TGTGCCAGCAGTTACGGACAGGGGAGGGAATGGGACTATGGCTACACCTTC.

This clone has a single count. The rearrangement uses TRBV30 and TRBJ1-6, with TRBD1 identical over 8 bases. The germline CDR1 and CDR2 sequences are GTSNPN and SVGIG (reference sequence). The J segment lost 6 bases and the V segment lost 4 bases, leaving 11 bases of the junction unmatched. CDR3 length: 16 amino acids. The CDR3 coding sequence is TGTGCCTGGAAACCCCCCGGGACAGGATTTAATTCACCCCTCCACTTT. It encodes CAWKPPGTGFNSPLHF.

J is TRBJ1-2 and V is TRBV6-1, with D perhaps matching TRBD1 (6 bases). The V and J ends lost 3 bases and 3 bases respectively, with 17 bases between them. The CDR3 has 16 residues. Looked up from germline, CDR1 is MNHNS and CDR2 is SASEGT. Here the CDR3 DNA reads TGTGCCAGCAGTGACCCGCGACAGGCGCCAGACTATGGCTACACCTTC. Translating it yields CASSDPRQAPDYGYTF.

The chain uses TRBV2 and TRBJ1-2; 8 bases align to TRBD1. CDR3 length equals 14 residues. The germline gives CDR1 SNHLY, CDR2 FYNNEI. V shed 6 bases, J shed 4 bases, and the junction held 7 bases outside the gene matches. CDR3 sequence: CASRLTGEGYGYTF. The CDR3 nucleotides read TGTGCCAGCAGATTGACAGGGGAGGGCTATGGCTACACCTTC. Using reference TRBV2 and TRBJ1-2 for the parts outside the CDR3, the full variable domain is EPEVTQTPSHQVTQMGQEVILRCVPISNHLYFYWYRQILGQKVEFLVSFYNNEISEKSEIFDDQFSVERPDGSNFTLKIRSTKLEDSAMYFCASRLTGEGYGYTFGSGTRLTVV.

About this clone itself: An end of the junction differs from the germline gene, which may be a read error. CDR3 region: CASSKAGQGREKLFF. The DNA for the CDR3 is TGTGCCAGCAGTAAAGCGGGACAGGGGAGGGAAAAACTGTTTTTT. This chain links TRBV2 with TRBJ1-4, with 10 bases aligning to TRBD1. The germline gives CDR1 SNHLY, CDR2 FYNNEI. CDR3 size: 15 residues.

V and J are TRBV7-9 and TRBJ2-7, with D possibly TRBD2 on 5 matching bases. CDR3 length: 16 residues. Trimming shortened V by 4 bases and J by 5 bases, and 21 bases separated the two germline ends. From germline, CDR1 is SEHNR and CDR2 FQNEAQ (reference sequence). CDR3 nucleotides: TGTGCCAGCAGCTCAGCCCCAGGCGCGGGCCGGCACGAGCAGTACTTC. Translating gives CASSSAPGAGRHEQYF.

The J gene is TRBJ2-6, the V gene TRBV5-1, with TRBD2 identical over 11 bases. Germline-derived CDR1 and CDR2 are SGHRS and YFSETQ. The CDR3 spans 19 residues. The V and J ends lost 0 bases and 0 bases, in that order; junction bases with no gene match: 5. In DNA, the CDR3 is TGCGCCAGCAGCTTGGTGGGGACTAGCGGAGTCTCTGGGGCCAACGTCCTGACTTTC. Amino acid sequence: CASSLVGTSGVSGANVLTF.

V usage is TRBV5-1 and J usage is TRBJ1-1, with 9 bases fitting TRBD1. Germline-derived CDR1 and CDR2 are SGHRS and YFSETQ. With 0 bases clipped from V and 6 bases from J, the junction kept 3 bases outside the gene matches. This CDR3 spans 14 amino acids. The CDR3 loop reads CASSLDRGPAEAFF. The DNA for the CDR3 is TGCGCCAGCAGCTTGGACAGGGGGCCCGCTGAAGCTTTCTTT.

CDR3 protein: CASSLAPGENYGYTF. The DNA for the CDR3 is TGTGCCAGCAGCTTAGCCCCAGGCGAAAACTATGGCTACACCTTC. The rearrangement uses TRBV7-2 and TRBJ1-2; D is unclear. V was shortened by 0 bases and J by 2 bases, with 10 bases between the two germline ends. The germline V gene has CDR1 SGHTA and CDR2 FQGNSA. This CDR3 contains 15 residues.

This rearrangement joins TRBV5-6 to TRBJ2-7; 8 nucleotides align to TRBD1. The germline V gene has CDR1 SGHDT and CDR2 YYEEEE. After removal of 6 bases from V and 2 bases from J, the junction contained 16 bases not matched to a gene. CDR3 size: 17 residues. The CDR3 sequence: CASMTQSSGGGPYEQYF. CDR3 in DNA: TGTGCCAGCATGACCCAATCGTCAGGGGGCGGCCCCTACGAGCAGTACTTC.

With regard to this clone: One end of the junction varies from germline; a read error may be responsible. Other nucleotide sequences from this sample produce the same CDR3. V gene TRBV7-2 combines with J gene TRBJ2-7, with TRBD2 identical over 12 bases. This CDR3 has 15 amino acids. The germline V gene encodes CDR1 SGHTA and CDR2 FQGNSA. The DNA for the CDR3 is TGTGCCAGCAGCCTAGCGGGGGGGAGCTCCTACGAGCAGTACTTC. Translating it yields CASSLAGGSSYEQYF.

CDR3 DNA sequence: TGTGCCAGCAGCGAATACAGGGGGCAGAGAAACACCATATATTTT. Amino acids: CASSEYRGQRNTIYF. The rearrangement links TRBV9 to TRBJ1-3, with 9 positions matching TRBD1. CDR1 and CDR2 from the germline V gene are SGDLS and YYNGEE. The CDR3 totals 15 residues. Germline trimming cut 3 bases from V and 5 bases from J; bases unmatched to any gene: 6.

V usage is TRBV28 and J usage is TRBJ1-1; 7 bases fit TRBD1. Per the germline V gene, CDR1 is MDHEN and CDR2 is SYDVKM. Unmatched junction bases numbered 9, after V lost 4 bases and J lost 10 bases. The CDR3 is 13 residues long. As DNA, the CDR3 is TGTGCCAGCAGTTGGAACAGGAAGGGGGCAGCTTTCTTT. This sequence encodes CASSWNRKGAAFF.

V usage is TRBV2 and J usage is TRBJ1-2; D is undetermined. Germline-derived CDR1 and CDR2 are SNHLY and FYNNEI. This CDR3 spans 10 amino acids. The V end was cut by 8 bases, the J end by 7 bases, with 8 bases between. The chain's CDR3 is CASRNRGYTF. The DNA for the CDR3 is TGTGCCAGCCGTAATCGTGGCTACACCTTC.

This rearrangement joins TRBV6-6 to TRBJ1-5, with D tentatively TRBD1 (6 bases). CDR3 length equals 14 residues. V lost 2 bases and J lost 1, with 6 bases in between. The germline CDR1 and CDR2 sequences are MNHNY and SVGAGI (reference sequence). This CDR3 reads CASSYRGSNQPQHF. The CDR3 DNA is TGTGCCAGCAGTTACAGGGGGAGCAATCAGCCCCAGCATTTT.

J is TRBJ2-3 and V is TRBV27; 9 bases are shared with TRBD1. The CDR3 length is 15 residues. CDR1 and CDR2 from the germline V gene are MNHEY and SMNVEV (reference sequence). Trimming at V came to 6 bases and at J to 1 base, leaving 5 bases not matched to a gene. This CDR3 is CASRRGDRGTDTQYF. CDR3 DNA: TGTGCCAGCAGAAGGGGGGACAGGGGCACAGATACGCAGTATTTT.

This clone was seen many times. The chain links TRBV5-1 to TRBJ2-5; 8 bases agree with TRBD2. Germline V gives CDR1 SGHRS, CDR2 YFSETQ. CDR3 size: 14 residues. V lost 4 bases, J lost 5 bases, and 7 bases stayed unmatched. The CDR3 DNA reads as TGCGCCAGCAGCCGGCTGGCGGGAGGCGAGACCCAGTACTTC. This translates into CASSRLAGGETQYF. Using reference TRBV5-1 and TRBJ2-5 for the parts outside the CDR3, the full variable domain is KAGVTQTPRYLIKTRGQQVTLSCSPISGHRSVSWYQQTPGQGLQFLFEYFSETQRNKGNFPGRFSGRQFSNSRSEMNVSTLELGDSALYLCASSRLAGGETQYFGPGTRLLVL.

The rearrangement links TRBV30 to TRBJ1-1; TRBD1 matches at 8 bases. The junction had 7 bases not matched to a gene; V was cut back by 3 bases and J by 7 bases. Per germline, CDR1 GTSNPN and CDR2 SVGIG (reference sequence). The CDR3 consists of 13 residues. CDR3 in DNA: TGTGCCTGGAGCGAGACAGGGGTAATTGAAGCTTTCTTT. Residues: CAWSETGVIEAFF.

The V call is TRBV28, the J call TRBJ1-2, with no clear D. This CDR3 contains 12 residues. V lost 3 bases and J lost 5, with 7 bases in between. Germline-derived CDR1 and CDR2 are MDHEN and SYDVKM. CDR3: CASSLSDYGYTF. The CDR3 nucleotides read TGTGCCAGCAGTTTGAGTGATTATGGCTACACCTTC.

V gene TRBV5-8 combines with J gene TRBJ1-4; D is unresolved. The V gene lost 0 bases and the J gene lost 2 bases, with 5 bases spanning the gap. The CDR3 spans 14 residues. CDR1 is SGHTS and CDR2 is YDEGEE in the germline V gene. CDR3 residues: CASSLDGTNEKLFF. As DNA, the CDR3 is TGTGCCAGCAGCTTGGACGGGACTAATGAAAAACTGTTTTTT.

The chain employs TRBV12-5 and TRBJ2-1, with 7 nucleotides matching TRBD1. The CDR3 totals 19 residues. V trimming: 6 bases; J trimming: 1 base; junction bases outside the gene matches: 18. The germline V gene encodes CDR1 LGHNT and CDR2 FRNRAP. In DNA, the CDR3 is TGTGCTAGTGGAAATGGGACAGTCCTCCGTCAACGGTCCTACAATGAGCAGTTCTTC. Its translation: CASGNGTVLRQRSYNEQFF.

A single count supports this clone. This chain joins TRBV7-9 and TRBJ2-7, with no clear D. V lost 6 bases, J lost 0 bases, and 9 bases lay in between. The CDR3 sequence is 13 residues long. CDR1 and CDR2 (germline): SEHNR, FQNEAQ (reference sequence). The CDR3 protein is CASRPGASYEQYF. The CDR3 DNA reads TGTGCCAGCAGGCCAGGTGCCTCCTACGAGCAGTACTTC.